A selection of T cell receptor beta chains follows, all from one sample in a study of T cell changes during pregnancy in multiple sclerosis. The protocol was immunoSEQ multiplex PCR, while the TCRdb copy is restricted to in-frame clones and leaves out a portion. Among 70,000 or so clones, about nine tenths were seen once, and the ten largest hold around 0.7%. The sample here was peripheral blood, taken in the third trimester of pregnancy. These receptors originate from a female donor in good health, enrolled as a control in a pregnancy study. Each CDR3 is given with its conserved first and last residue. D genes are given only for firm matches. Clone size is shown for a subset of rows, as once, few, many or a class of expanded clone.

d_gene	abundance	v_gene	j_gene	CDR3nt	CDR3aa
.	.	TRBV19	TRBJ2-3	TGTGCCAGTAGTATAGGTAGAGATACGCAGTATTTT	CASSIGRDTQYF
.	.	TRBV6-5	TRBJ2-7	TGTGCCAGCAGTTTAAAGCGCGGGGCTATGGCCGAGCAGTACTTC	CASSLKRGAMAEQYF
.	.	TRBV13	TRBJ2-1	TGTGCCAGCAGCTTCGGGAATGAGCAGTTCTTC	CASSFGNEQFF
TRBD1	.	TRBV5-1	TRBJ1-6	TGCGCCAGCAGCCAGAACCGGGACAGGGGAAATTCACCCCTCCACTTT	CASSQNRDRGNSPLHF
.	.	TRBV5-1	TRBJ1-5	TGCGCCAGCAGTTACCCGGGGAGCAATCAGCCCCAGCATTTT	CASSYPGSNQPQHF
TRBD2	once	TRBV10-2	TRBJ2-7	TGCGCCAGCAGTGTTCTAGCGGGAGGGCAAGAGCAGTACTTC	CASSVLAGGQEQYF
TRBD2	few	TRBV9	TRBJ2-1	TGTGCCAGCAGCGTTCTAGCGGACTACAATGAGCAGTTCTTC	CASSVLADYNEQFF
TRBD2	.	TRBV10-3	TRBJ2-1	TGTGCCATCAGTGAATCGGGAGGGGGCAATGAGCAGTTCTTC	CAISESGGGNEQFF
TRBD2	.	TRBV10-2	TRBJ2-7	TGCGCCAGCAGTGGCAGCGGGAGAGCTAACGAGCAGTACTTC	CASSGSGRANEQYF
TRBD2	.	TRBV19	TRBJ2-1	TGTGCCAGTAGTATGGGCCGTCGGACTAGCGGGGGGGCATGGAGTGAGCAGTTCTTC	CASSMGRRTSGGAWSEQFF
TRBD2	once	TRBV7-2	TRBJ2-3	TGTGCCAGCAGCTTAGCGCTCCTAGCGGGAGGTAGCACAGATACGCAGTATTTT	CASSLALLAGGSTDTQYF
TRBD2	.	TRBV7-6	TRBJ2-3	TGTGCCAGCAGCCTCCCAGCGGGAGCGGCAGATACGCAGTATTTT	CASSLPAGAADTQYF
TRBD1	.	TRBV5-4	TRBJ2-7	TGTGCCAGCAGCTACTCCGGGACAGCCTACGAGCAGTACTTC	CASSYSGTAYEQYF
.	.	TRBV29-1	TRBJ1-2	TGCAGCGTTGAAGATGTAGGGGGACCCTATGGCTACACCTTC	CSVEDVGGPYGYTF
.	.	TRBV27	TRBJ1-5	TGTGCCAGCAGCCAACAGGGTAGAAGCAATCAGCCCCAGCATTTT	CASSQQGRSNQPQHF
.	once	TRBV28	TRBJ1-2	TGTGCCAGCAGTTTTATGGGGGCCGGTGGCTACACCTTC	CASSFMGAGGYTF
TRBD1	once	TRBV7-9	TRBJ2-2	TGTGCCAGCAGCCCGCCGAAAAGACAGGGGACCTTTGGGACCGGGGAGCTGTTTTTT	CASSPPKRQGTFGTGELFF
TRBD1	.	TRBV6-4	TRBJ2-1	TGTGCCAGCAGTGTGGACAGGGGTAACTACAATGAGCAGTTCTTC	CASSVDRGNYNEQFF
.	.	TRBV11-2	TRBJ2-7	TGTGCCAGCAGCCGTAACTACGAGCAGTACTTC	CASSRNYEQYF
TRBD1	.	TRBV28	TRBJ1-2	TGTGCCAGCAGTCTACAGGGGGCGACAAATGGCTACACCTTC	CASSLQGATNGYTF
.	.	TRBV30	TRBJ2-5	TGTGCCTGGAGTGTTGGTGGCCCACAAGAGACCCAGTACTTC	CAWSVGGPQETQYF
TRBD2	.	TRBV19	TRBJ2-1	TGTGCCAGTAGTATAGCGGGACTAGCGGAGGACAATGAGCAGTTCTTC	CASSIAGLAEDNEQFF
.	.	TRBV10-1	TRBJ1-1	TGCGCCAGCAGTGAGACCTACGCGACTGAAGCTTTCTTT	CASSETYATEAFF
.	.	TRBV7-9	TRBJ2-7	TGTGCCAGCAGTCGCGGGACCCTCACCTACGAGCAGTACTTC	CASSRGTLTYEQYF
TRBD2	once	TRBV11-3	TRBJ2-7	TGTGCCAGCAGTTCCACCCTAGCGGGAGCTGGGGAGCAGTACTTC	CASSSTLAGAGEQYF
.	.	TRBV13	TRBJ2-1	TGTGCCAGCAGTCCTTCGTGGGGAGAACGTCTTGAGCAGTTCTTC	CASSPSWGERLEQFF
.	.	TRBV4-1	TRBJ1-2	TGCGCCAGCAGCCAAATTCCCCAATATGGCTACACCTTC	CASSQIPQYGYTF
.	.	TRBV9	TRBJ1-2	TGTGCCAGCAGCGTAGAGGCCAGAGGGGGCTACACCTTC	CASSVEARGGYTF
.	.	TRBV6-1	TRBJ2-4	TGTGCCAGCAGCCTCCCGGGGGGCAGAAACATTCAGTACTTC	CASSLPGGRNIQYF
.	few	TRBV6-5	TRBJ1-6	TGTGCCAGCAGTTCCACGGAGAATTCACCCCTCCACTTT	CASSSTENSPLHF
TRBD1	.	TRBV27	TRBJ1-6	TGTGCCAGCAACCCCCCAGGGGGTCCTCCGGACTTT	CASNPPGGPPDF
.	.	TRBV9	TRBJ2-6	TGTGCCAGCAGCCCGGGGTCCTCTGGGGCCAACGTCCTGACTTTC	CASSPGSSGANVLTF
TRBD1	.	TRBV7-9	TRBJ1-3	TGTGCCAGCAGCTTAGGGGGACCGGGACAGGGCCTCTCTGGAAACACCATATATTTT	CASSLGGPGQGLSGNTIYF
.	once	TRBV7-8	TRBJ1-1	TGTGCCAGCAGCTTAAAAGTAGCCTTAAACACTGAAGCTTTCTTT	CASSLKVALNTEAFF
.	.	TRBV11-3	TRBJ2-7	TGTGCCAGCAGCCCCAGTTTATCCTCCTACGAGCAGTACTTC	CASSPSLSSYEQYF
.	.	TRBV9	TRBJ1-2	TGTGCCAGCAGCGCTACGGACAGCTCATTCTATGGCTACACCTTC	CASSATDSSFYGYTF
TRBD1	once	TRBV4-3	TRBJ2-6	TGCGCCAGCAGCCAAGTAGCAGGGGACAGGGGATTTTATACGAACGTCCTGACTTTC	CASSQVAGDRGFYTNVLTF
.	.	TRBV7-8	TRBJ1-1	TGTGCCAGCAGCTCAGGGGAAGGAGACACTGAAGCTTTCTTT	CASSSGEGDTEAFF
TRBD1	once	TRBV5-6	TRBJ1-2	TGTGCCAGCAGTTACGGACAGGCCGGGGGCTACACCTTC	CASSYGQAGGYTF
TRBD1	.	TRBV7-2	TRBJ1-3	TGTGCCAGCAGTTCGGACAGGTCCTCTGGAAACACCATATATTTT	CASSSDRSSGNTIYF
.	.	TRBV5-8	TRBJ2-3	TGTGCCAGCAGTCGGGGGACTTGGCTAGATACGCAGTATTTT	CASSRGTWLDTQYF
TRBD2	.	TRBV28	TRBJ2-3	TGTGCCAGCAGTTCTAGCGGAAGTACTTCAGATACGCAGTATTTT	CASSSSGSTSDTQYF
.	few	TRBV7-9	TRBJ1-5	TGTGCCAGCAGCACCACAGGACCCAATCAGCCCCAGCATTTT	CASSTTGPNQPQHF
.	.	TRBV7-2	TRBJ2-1	TGTGCCAGCAGCTTAGCGCCAGGGGCAAGTGAGCAGTTCTTC	CASSLAPGASEQFF
.	.	TRBV9	TRBJ2-1	TGTGCCAGCAGCGTAGGTGTAGGAGGAATGTTGGGTGAGCAGTTCTTC	CASSVGVGGMLGEQFF
.	.	TRBV5-1	TRBJ1-1	TGCGCCAGCAGCTTGGAACAGGGAGGGGCTTTCTTT	CASSLEQGGAFF
TRBD1	.	TRBV5-6	TRBJ2-7	TGTGCCAGCAGCTGGGGACAGACCTACGAGCAGTACTTC	CASSWGQTYEQYF
TRBD2	.	TRBV19	TRBJ2-3	TGTGCCAGTAGTCCAACCCTGGGGAGGAGCGGGGGGCGCACAGATACGCAGTATTTT	CASSPTLGRSGGRTDTQYF
.	few	TRBV6-5	TRBJ1-3	TGTGCCGCCGGGACAAGTAATTTT	CAAGTSNF
.	.	TRBV7-9	TRBJ1-2	TGTGCCAGCAGCTTAGCGCCGCTGGGCGGCTACACCTTC	CASSLAPLGGYTF
.	.	TRBV15	TRBJ1-5	TGTGCCACCAGCACCCAGAGGAGTGTCTTCAGGGATCGGAACAATCAGCCCCAGCATTTT	CATSTQRSVFRDRNNQPQHF
TRBD1	.	TRBV28	TRBJ1-5	TGTGCCTCCCAGGACCGGGACAGTTTCTTTAGCAATCAGCCCCAGCATTTT	CASQDRDSFFSNQPQHF
.	.	TRBV7-2	TRBJ2-7	TGTGCCAGCAGCCCGGACGGGATCAGCTCCTACGAGCAGTACTTC	CASSPDGISSYEQYF